This paragraph reports one TCR beta chain. The sample comes from a study of blood T cell repertoires in COVID-19. Study overall: The United States, Italy and Spain provided the acute and convalescent COVID-19 samples. Sources were T cells, B-cell-depleted T cells, or PBMCs; the material itself was cDNA or gDNA.

Methods used by the authors: From reference gene primer amplification, estimates of nucleated cell counts were derived. The repertoire was sequenced with immunoSEQ multiplex PCR; TCRdb's copy has only in-frame clones and lacks some. V and J calls and clone size are those listed in that table; D and trimming were worked out from the DNA. This repertoire shows about 74,000 clones, about 86% found once; its top ten account for approximately 2%. The germline V gene encodes CDR1 LGHNA and CDR2 YSLEER. V lost 0 bases and J lost 8, with 7 bases in between. This CDR3 region has 13 residues. V and J are TRBV4-3 and TRBJ1-4; D gene ambiguous. This sequence was found in a woman aged 80 or over with active or convalescent COVID-19. The sample taken for sequencing was peripheral blood. CDR3 in amino acids: CASSQEGGEKLFF. The CDR3 nucleotides are TGCGCCAGCAGCCAAGAGGGAGGGGAAAAACTGTTTTTT.